This T cell receptor (beta chain) was found in a study of T cell responses to AZD1222 COVID-19 vaccine. The V gene's germline CDR1 is MNHEY and CDR2 SMNVEV (reference sequence). With 8 bases removed from V and 4 bases from J, the gap between germline ends came to 18 bases. The CDR3 loop spans 15 amino acids. Second-dose recipients at about 4 or about 12 weeks were treated as one pooled group. Comment on this clone: Its antigen is unidentified.

The protocol was immunoSEQ multiplex PCR, while the TCRdb copy is restricted to in-frame clones and leaves out a portion. The repertoire consists of approximately 140,000 clones, with 90% to 95% occurring once and the leading ten covering roughly 4%. Findings and caveats of the study: Rises in breadth and depth of Spike-specific TCRs came after two AZD1222 doses.

The chain has TRBV27 and TRBJ1-5; D call uncertain. The source is an adult who received the AZD1222 COVID-19 vaccine. The material sequenced was peripheral blood, taken 28 days after the second AZD1222 dose. The CDR3 DNA reads as TGTGCCAGCTGCCCGAGATTCTTACCTAATCAGCCCCAGCATTTT. Amino acid sequence: CASCPRFLPNQPQHF.